Listed here are 30 T cell receptor beta chains from one sample, sequenced in a study of blood T cell repertoires in COVID-19. Only in-frame clones appear in the TCRdb table, and some are missing; sequencing was by immunoSEQ multiplex PCR. Of around 260,000 clones detected, approximately 88% appear once; the ten largest clones hold about a tenth. The sequencing input was peripheral blood. The receptors shown here come from a woman aged 70-85 years with COVID-19, enrolled during active disease.

This clone was observed a single time. The chain has TRBV9 and TRBJ1-1; D is perhaps TRBD1 (6 bases). This CDR3 has 14 amino acids. Between the trimmed V and J ends, which lost 4 bases and 0 bases, there was a span of 10 bases. The germline gives CDR1 SGDLS, CDR2 YYNGEE. CDR3 in DNA: TGTGCCAGCAGCCCTTGGACAGTGAACACTGAAGCTTTCTTT. This encodes CASSPWTVNTEAFF.

The chain employs TRBV6-5 and TRBJ1-4; D possibly corresponds to TRBD1 (6 bases). V shed 5 bases and J shed 8 bases, with 15 bases lying between them. The CDR3 consists of 14 residues. Looked up from germline, CDR1 is MNHEY and CDR2 is SVGAGI. CDR3 amino acids: CASSLLGGEEKLFF. Written as DNA, the CDR3 is TGTGCCAGCAGTCTCTTAGGGGGGGAGGAAAAACTGTTTTTT.

The chain recombines TRBV15 with TRBJ1-3, with D unresolved. The CDR3 consists of 15 residues. Germline CDR1 LNHNV, CDR2 YYDKDF (reference sequence). V gave up 0 bases and J gave up 4 bases, with 10 bases separating them. In nucleotides, the CDR3 is TGTGCCACCAGCAGAGATCTCGGAGGCGGAAACACCATATATTTT. This encodes CATSRDLGGGNTIYF.

The chain links TRBV29-1 to TRBJ2-7; TRBD1 matches 7 bases. The V gene's germline CDR1 is SQVTM and CDR2 ANQGSEA. V dropped 4 bases and J dropped 2; count of bases not matched to a gene: 8. CDR3 length: 14 amino acids. The CDR3 DNA is TGCAGCGTTGTAGTCGACAGGGTCACCTACGAGCAGTACTTC. It specifies CSVVVDRVTYEQYF.

Written as DNA, the CDR3 is TGCGCCAGCAGCTTGGAGGCAGGGGGAACAGATACGCAGTATTTT. Its protein is CASSLEAGGTDTQYF. The chain joins TRBV5-1 to TRBJ2-3, with TRBD1 identical over 7 bases. In germline, CDR1 is SGHRS, CDR2 YFSETQ. The CDR3 totals 15 residues. After removal of 0 bases from V and 3 bases from J, the junction contained 4 bases not matched to a gene.

The count of this clone is one. The identical CDR3 is also encoded by other nucleotide sequences in the sample. The J gene is TRBJ1-2, the V gene TRBV28; 8 positions agree with TRBD1. This CDR3 spans 14 amino acids. Losses at the gene ends were 5 bases for V and 5 bases for J; bases not matched to a gene: 7. CDR1 and CDR2 (germline): MDHEN, SYDVKM. The CDR3 here is CASSITGTGYGYTF. In DNA, the CDR3 is TGTGCCAGCAGTATCACCGGGACAGGATATGGCTACACCTTC.

In its sample, this clone was seen once. The chain recombines TRBV7-2 with TRBJ2-3, with TRBD1 as a possible D gene (5 bases). Germline values: CDR1 SGHTA, CDR2 FQGNSA. Between the trimmed V and J ends, which lost 4 bases and 3 bases, there was a span of 8 bases. The CDR3 is 13 amino acids. The CDR3 protein is CASSSRQTDTQYF. The CDR3 coding sequence is TGTGCCAGCAGCTCCCGACAGACAGATACGCAGTATTTT.

V gene TRBV30 combines with J gene TRBJ2-5, with TRBD1 identical over 7 bases. CDR3 length: 12 residues. V shed 4 bases, J shed 5 bases, and the junction held 4 bases outside the gene matches. Per the germline V gene, CDR1 is GTSNPN and CDR2 is SVGIG (reference sequence). CDR3 amino acids: CAWKQGWETQYF. The CDR3 nucleotides are TGTGCCTGGAAACAGGGGTGGGAGACCCAGTACTTC.

The chain is built from TRBV2 and TRBJ1-1; 12 bases are a match to TRBD1. The CDR3 extends over 13 amino acids. Trimming removed 8 bases from V and 7 bases from J; junction bases left unmatched: 5. Germline CDR1 is SNHLY and CDR2 is FYNNEI. The CDR3 DNA sequence: TGTGCCAGCGGTGGGGACAGGGGGCTTGAAGCTTTCTTT. Protein sequence: CASGGDRGLEAFF.

V gene TRBV29-1 combines with J gene TRBJ2-3, with D possibly matching TRBD1 (8 bases). V lost 6 bases and J 0 bases, leaving 16 bases between the germline ends. Germline V gene lookup returns CDR1 SQVTM and CDR2 ANQGSEA. This CDR3 has 15 amino acids. The CDR3, as DNA: TGCAGCGTCGACAGGGGCGGGGGTAGCACAGATACGCAGTATTTT. It encodes CSVDRGGGSTDTQYF.

This clone was picked up one time. The chain joins TRBV2 to TRBJ2-3, with D unresolved. CDR3 length: 15 amino acids. The V end was cut by 3 bases, the J end by 4 bases, with 14 bases between. Germline V gene sequence: CDR1 SNHLY, CDR2 FYNNEI. CDR3 loop: CASSEARSLSDTQYF. CDR3 sequence (DNA): TGTGCCAGCAGTGAGGCTAGGTCTTTGTCAGATACGCAGTATTTT.

This clone was recorded only once. This rearrangement joins TRBV30 to TRBJ1-1; a weak D match, TRBD1 (5 bases). Germline values: CDR1 GTSNPN, CDR2 SVGIG (reference sequence). The CDR3 is made up of 21 amino acids. Trimming stripped 1 base from V and 4 bases from J, with 34 bases between. The CDR3 is CAWSDYFAADWTSREGTEAFF. Here the CDR3 DNA reads TGTGCCTGGAGTGACTACTTCGCGGCGGACTGGACATCACGGGAGGGCACTGAAGCTTTCTTT. The entire variable domain, with the rest obtained from reference TRBV30 and TRBJ1-1, is as follows: SQTIHQWPATLVQPVGSPLSLECTVEGTSNPNLYWYRQAAGRGLQLLFYSVGIGQISSEVPQNLSASRPQDRQFILSSKKLLLSDSGFYLCAWSDYFAADWTSREGTEAFFGQGTRLTVV.

The sample holds one count of this clone. The chain has TRBV5-1 and TRBJ2-5; 7 nucleotides agree with TRBD2. The V gene end was trimmed by 0 bases and the J gene end by 2 bases; junction bases not matched to a gene: 7. This CDR3 region has 16 residues. Per germline, CDR1 SGHRS and CDR2 YFSETQ. CDR3 in DNA: TGCGCCAGCAGCTTGGGGGCGGGAGCCGGGCAAGAGACCCAGTACTTC. Encoded protein: CASSLGAGAGQETQYF.

V and J are TRBV28 and TRBJ1-4, with 11 bases that match TRBD1. The J segment lost 7 bases and the V segment lost 7 bases, leaving 5 bases of the junction unmatched. Germline values: CDR1 MDHEN, CDR2 SYDVKM. The length of the CDR3 is 14 residues. CDR3 amino acids: CASIGTGGAEKLFF. In nucleotides, the CDR3 is TGTGCCAGCATTGGGACAGGGGGGGCTGAAAAACTGTTTTTT.

The CDR3 reads CASRRDRAVNQPQHF. For the CDR3, the DNA is TGTGCCAGCAGAAGGGACAGGGCGGTCAATCAGCCCCAGCATTTT. The chain combines TRBV27 with TRBJ1-5; 9 bases line up with TRBD1. This CDR3 region has 15 residues. The J segment lost 3 bases and the V segment lost 6 bases, leaving 6 bases of the junction unmatched. Germline lookup yields CDR1 MNHEY and CDR2 SMNVEV (reference sequence).

V usage is TRBV9 and J usage is TRBJ2-2; TRBD2 might be the D (6 bases). The CDR3 consists of 15 residues. V shed 2 bases and J shed 3 bases, with 11 bases lying between them. Per the germline V gene, CDR1 is SGDLS and CDR2 is YYNGEE. CDR3 nucleotide sequence: TGTGCCAGCAGCGTGGAGGGGTCTCACACCGGGGAGCTGTTTTTT. As protein: CASSVEGSHTGELFF.

The V gene is TRBV19, the J gene TRBJ2-7; 8 bases are shared with TRBD2. CDR1 LNHDA and CDR2 SQIVND come from the germline V gene (reference sequence). V lost 6 bases, J lost 4 bases, and 11 bases stayed unmatched. The CDR3 has 15 amino acids. CDR3 loop: CASRELAGGLYEQYF. The CDR3 region has the DNA TGTGCCAGTAGGGAGTTGGCGGGAGGCTTATACGAGCAGTACTTC.

This chain links TRBV27 with TRBJ2-7, with 8 bases matching TRBD2. CDR1 is MNHEY, CDR2 SMNVEV, per germline (reference sequence). V was clipped by 6 bases and J by 4 bases; unmatched bases: 8. The CDR3 has 14 residues. Written as DNA, the CDR3 is TGTGCCAGCAGACCGAGCGGGAGCGGGTACGAGCAGTACTTC. This sequence encodes CASRPSGSGYEQYF.

V is TRBV15 and J is TRBJ2-2; 9 bases agree with TRBD1. V dropped 6 bases and J dropped 6; count of bases not matched to a gene: 14. Germline V CDR1 and CDR2: LNHNV, YYDKDF (reference sequence). This CDR3 is built from 17 residues. CDR3 residues: CATSPRNRGRTPGELFF. CDR3 DNA: TGTGCCACCAGTCCTCGGAACAGGGGGCGAACACCCGGGGAGCTGTTTTTT.

The chain carries TRBV5-1 and TRBJ1-2; TRBD1 matches at 8 bases. V dropped 4 bases and J dropped 8; count of bases not matched to a gene: 10. The CDR3 contains 14 residues. Germline V lookup: CDR1 SGHRS, CDR2 YFSETQ. The DNA of the CDR3 is TGCGCCAGCAGCAGGGATGGACAGGGCGACGGCTACACCTTC. Translation gives CASSRDGQGDGYTF.

This chain connects TRBV28 to TRBJ1-2; perhaps TRBD1 as D (6 bases). Germline CDR1 MDHEN, CDR2 SYDVKM. V gave up 6 bases and J gave up 0 bases, with 20 bases separating them. This CDR3 contains 17 residues. For the CDR3, the DNA is TGTGCCAGCAGAGAGCCCAGGAACAGGGTTCCTAACTATGGCTACACCTTC. Amino acid sequence: CASREPRNRVPNYGYTF.

There are a few counts of this clone. This chain connects TRBV12-3 or TRBV12-4 to TRBJ1-2, with D possibly TRBD1 on 6 matching bases. Trimming removed 6 bases from V and 8 bases from J, with 16 bases in between. CDR3 length: 13 residues. The CDR3, as DNA: TGTGCCAGCAGGTTGACAGGAGTTGACGGCTACACCTTC. It yields the protein CASRLTGVDGYTF.

The chain links TRBV9 to TRBJ1-2; D unclear. The V end was cut by 3 bases, the J end by 8 bases, with 17 bases between. Germline V lookup: CDR1 SGDLS, CDR2 YYNGEE. The length of the CDR3 is 14 residues. The CDR3 region is CASSALGHTWGYTF. The CDR3 nucleotides read TGTGCCAGCAGCGCCTTGGGCCATACATGGGGCTACACCTTC.

The J gene is TRBJ1-2, the V gene TRBV23-1, with a tentative D call TRBD1 (5 bases). TRBV23-1 carries the ORF label, with uncertain function. This CDR3 has 17 residues. Trimming removed 0 bases from V and 8 bases from J, with 22 bases in between. The CDR3: CASSQSYLGADTFGYTF. For the CDR3, the DNA is TGCGCCAGCAGTCAATCCTACTTAGGGGCAGATACCTTCGGCTACACCTTC.

J is TRBJ2-7 and V is TRBV7-2, with 14 bases matching TRBD2. V dropped 4 bases and J dropped 6; count of bases not matched to a gene: 5. Germline CDR1 reads SGHTA; CDR2 reads FQGNSA. The CDR3 totals 15 residues. CDR3 region: CASSYGLAGGSEQYF. DNA of the CDR3: TGTGCCAGCAGCTACGGACTAGCGGGAGGATCCGAGCAGTACTTC.

V and J are TRBV3-1 (or the pseudogene TRBV3-2) and TRBJ1-4, with 9 positions matching TRBD1. CDR1 is LGHDT, CDR2 YNNKEL, per germline (reference sequence). The J segment lost 4 bases and the V segment lost 3 bases, leaving 0 bases of the junction unmatched. This CDR3 has 14 residues. The CDR3 DNA reads as TGTGCCAGCAGCCAGGACAGGGGTAATGAAAAACTGTTTTTT. Protein: CASSQDRGNEKLFF.

V gene TRBV7-2 combines with J gene TRBJ1-5; the D gene is possibly TRBD1 (5 bases). This CDR3 has 16 residues. Germline V gene sequence: CDR1 SGHTA, CDR2 FQGNSA. Trimming took 5 bases from V and 7 from J, leaving 21 bases between them. CDR3: CASSRTTGYVRQPQHF. CDR3 DNA: TGTGCCAGCAGCCGGACCACAGGATATGTACGACAGCCCCAGCATTTT.

The V call is TRBV5-5, the J call TRBJ1-2; D remains unclear. Trimming took 1 base from V and 8 from J, leaving 6 bases between them. Germline loops: CDR1 SGHKS, CDR2 YYEKEE (reference sequence). The CDR3 contains 11 residues. This chain's CDR3 is CASSLYLGYTF. Here the CDR3 DNA reads TGTGCCAGCAGCTTGTACTTAGGCTACACCTTC.

The genes are TRBV27 and TRBJ1-2, with a possible D match to TRBD1 (5 bases). The length of the CDR3 is 16 residues. The V end lost 0 bases, the J end lost 3 bases, and 14 bases lay between the germline ends. The germline V gene encodes CDR1 MNHEY and CDR2 SMNVEV (reference sequence). Here the CDR3 reads CASSLSSRAGYYGYTF. In nucleotides, the CDR3 is TGTGCCAGCAGTTTATCGTCTCGGGCAGGGTACTATGGCTACACCTTC.

V gene TRBV11-3 combines with J gene TRBJ1-1; D possibly corresponds to TRBD1 (5 bases). The CDR3 is 14 amino acids. The V gene's germline CDR1 is SGHNT and CDR2 YENEEA. With 0 bases removed from V and 3 bases from J, the gap between germline ends came to 8 bases. This chain's CDR3 is CASSLEGGDTEAFF. The CDR3 DNA follows: TGTGCCAGCAGCTTAGAGGGGGGGGACACTGAAGCTTTCTTT.